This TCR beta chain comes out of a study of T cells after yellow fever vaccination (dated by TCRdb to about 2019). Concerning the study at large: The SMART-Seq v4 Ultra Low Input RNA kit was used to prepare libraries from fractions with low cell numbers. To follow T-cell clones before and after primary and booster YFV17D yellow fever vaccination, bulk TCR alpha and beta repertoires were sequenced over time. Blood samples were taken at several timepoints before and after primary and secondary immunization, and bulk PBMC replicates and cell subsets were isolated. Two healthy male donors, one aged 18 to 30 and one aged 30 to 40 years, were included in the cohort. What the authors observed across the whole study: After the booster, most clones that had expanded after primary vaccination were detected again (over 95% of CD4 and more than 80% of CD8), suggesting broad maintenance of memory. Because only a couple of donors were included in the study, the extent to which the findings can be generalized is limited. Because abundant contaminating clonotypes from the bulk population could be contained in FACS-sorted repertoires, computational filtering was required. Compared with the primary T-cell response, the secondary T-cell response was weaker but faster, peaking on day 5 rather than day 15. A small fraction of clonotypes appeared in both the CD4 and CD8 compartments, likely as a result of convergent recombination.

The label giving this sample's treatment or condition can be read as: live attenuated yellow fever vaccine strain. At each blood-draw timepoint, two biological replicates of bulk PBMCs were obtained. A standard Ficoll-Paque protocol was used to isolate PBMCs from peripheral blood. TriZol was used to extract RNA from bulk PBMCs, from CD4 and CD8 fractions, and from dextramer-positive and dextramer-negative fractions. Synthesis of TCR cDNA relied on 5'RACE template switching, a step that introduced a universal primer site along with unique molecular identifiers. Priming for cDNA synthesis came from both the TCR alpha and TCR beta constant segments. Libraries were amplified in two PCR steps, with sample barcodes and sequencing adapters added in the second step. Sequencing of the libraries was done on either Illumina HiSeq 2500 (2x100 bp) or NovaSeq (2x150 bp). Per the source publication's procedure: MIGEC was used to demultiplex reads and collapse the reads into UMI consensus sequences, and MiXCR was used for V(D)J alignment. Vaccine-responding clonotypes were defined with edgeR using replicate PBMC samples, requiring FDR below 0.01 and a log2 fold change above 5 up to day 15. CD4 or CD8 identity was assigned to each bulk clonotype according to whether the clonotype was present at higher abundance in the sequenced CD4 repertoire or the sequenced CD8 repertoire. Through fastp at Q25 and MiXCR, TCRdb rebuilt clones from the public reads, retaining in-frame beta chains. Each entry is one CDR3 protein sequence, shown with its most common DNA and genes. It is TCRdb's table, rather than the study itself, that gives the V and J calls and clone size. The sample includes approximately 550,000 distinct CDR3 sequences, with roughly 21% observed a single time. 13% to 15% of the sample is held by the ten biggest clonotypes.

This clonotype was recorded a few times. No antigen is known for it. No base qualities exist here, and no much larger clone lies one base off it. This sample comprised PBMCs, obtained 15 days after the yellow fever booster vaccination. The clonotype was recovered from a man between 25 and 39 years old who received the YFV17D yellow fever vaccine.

The nucleotides are TGTGCCAGCAGTTACGACAGGGCTGGGGCCAACGTCCTGACTTTC. It is translated as CASSYDRAGANVLTF. The rearranged chain carries TRBV6-5 and TRBJ2-6; 7 central bases correspond to TRBD1. CDR1 and CDR2 are drawn from the germline V gene: MNHEY, SVGAGI. The CDR3 covers 15 residues, taking in both the cysteine and the phenylalanine. Only the CDR3 region is kept as DNA, spanning 45 bases read in frame from base 1. At the junction V is shortened by 2 bases and J by 2 bases; bases outside the gene matches: 0.